This TCR beta chain was sequenced for a study of T cells in Graves' hyperthyroidism and ophthalmopathy. RNA transcripts were the template for amplifying TCR beta CDR3 regions. A set of HTBI primers served as the primers for a first-round RT-PCR of the TCR CDR3. TCRdb reanalysed the multiplex PCR reads using MiXCR and keeps one entry per CDR3 protein. The data contain approximately 530,000 distinct CDR3 sequences, 15% to 20% of them singletons. This clonotype was detected only a few times. The germline V and J ends were trimmed by 4 bases and 3 bases, with 14 bases remaining between them. In germline, CDR1 is SGHNT, CDR2 YENEEA. CDR3 length: 15 amino acids.

The receptor's source is a woman aged 18 to 35 with Graves' hyperthyroidism. The specimen was blood. The genes are TRBV11-3 and TRBJ2-3; no firm D call. This chain's CDR3 is CASSSSLLGTDTQYF. CDR3 in DNA: TGTGCCAGCAGCTCATCGTTACTCGGGACAGATACGCAGTATTTT.